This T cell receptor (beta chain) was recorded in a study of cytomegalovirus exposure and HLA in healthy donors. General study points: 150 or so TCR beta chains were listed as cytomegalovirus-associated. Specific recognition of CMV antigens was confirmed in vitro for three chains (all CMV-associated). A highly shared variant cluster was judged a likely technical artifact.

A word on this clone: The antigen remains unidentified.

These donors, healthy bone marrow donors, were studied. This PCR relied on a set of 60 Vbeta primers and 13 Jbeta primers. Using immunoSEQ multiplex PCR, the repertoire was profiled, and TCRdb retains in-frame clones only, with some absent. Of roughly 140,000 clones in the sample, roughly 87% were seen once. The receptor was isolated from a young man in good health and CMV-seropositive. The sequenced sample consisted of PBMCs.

In DNA form, the CDR3 reads TGTGCCAGCAGGACTAACAGAGACACAGATACGCAGTATTTT. Its protein is CASRTNRDTDTQYF. The chain employs TRBV27 and TRBJ2-3, with D maybe TRBD2 (5 bases). Germline-derived CDR1 and CDR2 are MNHEY and SMNVEV (reference sequence). The CDR3 runs 14 residues. The V end lost 6 bases, the J end lost 2 bases, and 12 bases lay between the germline ends.